This T cell receptor beta chain was profiled in a study of T cell repertoires in cytomegalovirus infection. Overall study context: It was recently identified HLA-C-restricted and well-studied HLA-B-restricted CMV epitopes that the study used. Study results and limitations: In two of eight donors, the top clonotype was HLA-C-restricted CMV-specific.

A remark on this clonotype: Its antigen remains unidentified.

Each CDR3 protein gets one entry after TCRdb re-called the reads with MiXCR. Here the sample spans some 500,000 distinct CDR3 sequences, 30% to 40% being singletons. The CDR3 covers 17 residues. The J segment lost 4 bases and the V segment lost 4 bases, leaving 9 bases of the junction unmatched. Germline V CDR1 and CDR2: ENHRY, SYGVKD. This TCR derives from a human donor in good health (CMV status not recorded). Some clones in this sample may be carry-over from other donors' samples. The specimen was cultured PBMCs, collected from culture after CMV antigen stimulation. V is TRBV10-3 and J is TRBJ2-1; 11 bases map to TRBD1. Here the CDR3 reads CAISVGGTGGQYNEQFF. The DNA for the CDR3 is TGTGCCATCAGTGTGGGGGGGACAGGGGGACAGTACAATGAGCAGTTCTTC.